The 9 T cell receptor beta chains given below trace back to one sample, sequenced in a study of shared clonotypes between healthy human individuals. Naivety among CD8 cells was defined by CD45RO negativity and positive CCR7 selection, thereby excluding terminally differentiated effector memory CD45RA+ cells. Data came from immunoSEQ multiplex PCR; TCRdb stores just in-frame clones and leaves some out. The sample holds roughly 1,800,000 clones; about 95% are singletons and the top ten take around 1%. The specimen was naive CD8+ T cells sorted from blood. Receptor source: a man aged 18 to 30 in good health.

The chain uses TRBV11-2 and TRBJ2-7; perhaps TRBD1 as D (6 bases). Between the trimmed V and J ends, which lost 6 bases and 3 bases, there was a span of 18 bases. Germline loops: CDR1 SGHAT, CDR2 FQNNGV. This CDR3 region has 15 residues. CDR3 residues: CASRSGTLLNYEQYF. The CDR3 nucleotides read TGTGCCAGCAGGTCCGGGACACTCCTTAACTACGAGCAGTACTTC.

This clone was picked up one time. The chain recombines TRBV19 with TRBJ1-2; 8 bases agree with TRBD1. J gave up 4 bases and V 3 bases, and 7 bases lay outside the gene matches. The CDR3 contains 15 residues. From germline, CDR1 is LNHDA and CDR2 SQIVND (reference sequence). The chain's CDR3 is CASSMDRVGSYGYTF. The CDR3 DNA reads TGTGCCAGTAGTATGGACAGGGTGGGGAGCTATGGCTACACCTTC. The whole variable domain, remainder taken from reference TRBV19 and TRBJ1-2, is DGGITQSPKYLFRKEGQNVTLSCEQNLNHDAMYWYRQDPGQGLRLIYYSQIVNDFQKGDIAEGYSVSREKKESFPLTVTSAQKNPTAFYLCASSMDRVGSYGYTFGSGTRLTVV.

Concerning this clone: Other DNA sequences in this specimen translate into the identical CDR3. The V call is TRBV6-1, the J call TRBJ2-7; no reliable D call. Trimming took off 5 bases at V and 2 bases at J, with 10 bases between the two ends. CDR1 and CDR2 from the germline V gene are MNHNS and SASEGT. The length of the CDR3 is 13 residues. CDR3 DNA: TGTGCCAGCAGTTTGGGGAAAACCTACGAGCAGTACTTC. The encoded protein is CASSLGKTYEQYF.

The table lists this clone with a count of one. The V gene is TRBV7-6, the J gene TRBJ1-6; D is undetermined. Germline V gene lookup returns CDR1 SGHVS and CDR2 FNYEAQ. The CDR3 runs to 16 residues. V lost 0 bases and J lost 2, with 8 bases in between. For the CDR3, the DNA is TGTGCCAGCAGCTTAGCGCGCGGAACCTATAATTCACCCCTCCACTTT. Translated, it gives CASSLARGTYNSPLHF.

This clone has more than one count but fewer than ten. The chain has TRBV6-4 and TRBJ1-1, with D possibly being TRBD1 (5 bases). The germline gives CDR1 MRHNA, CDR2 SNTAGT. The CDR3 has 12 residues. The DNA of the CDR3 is TGTCGATGGGGGTCTCTTGGTACTGAAGCTTTCTTT. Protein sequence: CRWGSLGTEAFF.

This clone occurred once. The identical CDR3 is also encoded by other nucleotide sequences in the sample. The CDR3 sequence is CASSLVVRGETQYF. The CDR3 DNA sequence: TGTGCCAGCAGCTTAGTGGTCCGGGGGGAGACCCAGTACTTC. The genes are TRBV7-9 and TRBJ2-5, with D possibly matching TRBD2 (6 bases). CDR1 is SEHNR and CDR2 is FQNEAQ in the germline V gene (reference sequence). CDR3 length: 14 amino acids. V lost 1 base and J lost 5, with 11 bases in between.

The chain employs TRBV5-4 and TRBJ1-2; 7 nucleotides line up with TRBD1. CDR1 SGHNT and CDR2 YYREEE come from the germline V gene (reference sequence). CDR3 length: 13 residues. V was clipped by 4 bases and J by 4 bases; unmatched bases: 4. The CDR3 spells CASSPRDSYGYTF. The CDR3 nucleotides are TGTGCCAGCAGCCCCCGGGACAGCTATGGCTACACCTTC. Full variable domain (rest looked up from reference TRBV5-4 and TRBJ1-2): ETGVTQSPTHLIKTRGQQVTLRCSSQSGHNTVSWYQQALGQGPQFIFQYYREEENGRGNFPPRFSGLQFPNYSSELNVNALELDDSALYLCASSPRDSYGYTFGSGTRLTVV.

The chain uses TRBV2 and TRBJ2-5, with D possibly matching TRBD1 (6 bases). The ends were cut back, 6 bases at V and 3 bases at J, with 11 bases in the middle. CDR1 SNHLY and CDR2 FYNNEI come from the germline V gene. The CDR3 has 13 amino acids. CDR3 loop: CASRDSWEETQYF. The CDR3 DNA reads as TGTGCCAGCAGGGACAGTTGGGAAGAGACCCAGTACTTC.

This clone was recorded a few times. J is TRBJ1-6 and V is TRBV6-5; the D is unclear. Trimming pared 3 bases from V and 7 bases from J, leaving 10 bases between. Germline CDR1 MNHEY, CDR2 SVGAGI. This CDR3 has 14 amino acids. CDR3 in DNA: TGTGCCAGCAGTTATGGGGAACTGAATTCACCCCTCCACTTT. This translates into CASSYGELNSPLHF.